The 5 T cell receptor beta chains below were found in one sample sequenced in a study of technical replicates of blood from a few donors. The table came from immunoSEQ multiplex PCR; TCRdb's copy has only in-frame clones and leaves some out. The sample contains tens of thousands of clones, approximately 86% of which appear only once. Input material: PBMCs. These receptors originate from a human donor in good health. Some clones in this sample may be carry-over from other donors' samples.

This rearrangement joins TRBV29-1 to TRBJ2-5; 7 positions match TRBD2. In germline, CDR1 is SQVTM, CDR2 ANQGSEA. The CDR3 has 12 amino acids. The trim removed 4 bases at V and 4 bases at J, leaving 3 bases unmatched. CDR3 sequence reads: CSVGASGETQYF. For the CDR3, the DNA is TGCAGCGTTGGAGCTAGCGGAGAGACCCAGTACTTC.

The chain couples TRBV5-4 to TRBJ2-7, with D tentatively TRBD1 (7 bases). CDR1 is SGHNT, CDR2 YYREEE, per germline (reference sequence). The ends were cut back, 0 bases at V and 2 bases at J, with 12 bases in the middle. This CDR3 region has 15 residues. The CDR3 DNA reads as TGTGCCAGCAGCTTGGGACAGGGACTGACCTACGAGCAGTACTTC. This codes for CASSLGQGLTYEQYF.

The chain recombines TRBV7-2 with TRBJ2-3; D not resolved. V lost 5 bases and J 3 bases, leaving 9 bases between the germline ends. Looked up from germline, CDR1 is SGHTA and CDR2 is FQGNSA. The CDR3 covers 13 residues. The CDR3 DNA is TGTGCCAGCAGCGTGGCCATGACAGATACGCAGTATTTT. As protein: CASSVAMTDTQYF.

This chain links TRBV9 with TRBJ2-1; D is ambiguous. Trimming cost V 0 bases and J 6 bases, with 10 bases left between them. This CDR3 contains 14 residues. CDR1 and CDR2 from the germline V gene are SGDLS and YYNGEE. Here the CDR3 DNA reads TGTGCCAGCAGCGTAGCCCGGGTTCCCAATGAGCAGTTCTTC. Amino acid sequence: CASSVARVPNEQFF.

V is TRBV4-3 and J is TRBJ1-2; D uncertain. Germline V gives CDR1 LGHNA, CDR2 YSLEER. V shed 5 bases and J shed 4 bases, with 11 bases lying between them. This CDR3 comprises 13 residues. In nucleotides, the CDR3 is TGCGCCAGCAGCGAGGACGGGAGCTATGGCTACACCTTC. Its protein is CASSEDGSYGYTF.